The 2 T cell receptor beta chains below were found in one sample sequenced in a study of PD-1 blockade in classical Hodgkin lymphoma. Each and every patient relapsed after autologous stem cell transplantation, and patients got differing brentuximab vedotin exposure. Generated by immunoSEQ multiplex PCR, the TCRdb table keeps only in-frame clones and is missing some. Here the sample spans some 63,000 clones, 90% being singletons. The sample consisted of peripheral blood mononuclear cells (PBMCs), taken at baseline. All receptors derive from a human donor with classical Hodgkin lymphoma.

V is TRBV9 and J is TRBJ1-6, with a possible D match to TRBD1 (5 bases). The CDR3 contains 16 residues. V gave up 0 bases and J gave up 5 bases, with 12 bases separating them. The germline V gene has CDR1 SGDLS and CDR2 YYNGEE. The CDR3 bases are TGTGCCAGCAGCGTAGCAGGGTACGGGAATAATTCACCCCTCCACTTT. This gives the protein CASSVAGYGNNSPLHF.

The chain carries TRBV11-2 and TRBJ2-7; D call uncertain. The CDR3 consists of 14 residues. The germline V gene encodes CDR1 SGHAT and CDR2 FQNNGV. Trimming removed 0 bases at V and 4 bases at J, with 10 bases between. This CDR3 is CASSLDRWGYEQYF. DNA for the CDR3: TGTGCCAGCAGCTTAGATCGGTGGGGTTACGAGCAGTACTTC. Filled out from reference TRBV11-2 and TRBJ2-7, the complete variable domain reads EAGVAQSPRYKIIEKRQSVAFWCNPISGHATLYWYQQILGQGPKLLIQFQNNGVVDDSQLPKDRFSAERLKGVDSTLKIQPAKLEDSAVYLCASSLDRWGYEQYFGPGTRLTVT.